In its sample, the clone carrying this T cell receptor beta chain was seen many times. Its target is not known. The sample comes from a study of CD8 T cells in ankylosing spondylitis. Study-level findings and limits: Some motif variants were previously reported in reactive arthritis synovial fluid and blood. Matched ankylosing spondylitis synovial fluid reportedly contained a significantly enriched population of disease-linked clones.

TCRdb analysed the 5' RACE reads with MiXCR anew, one entry per CDR3 protein. The sample contains around 230,000 distinct CDR3 sequences, around 9.2% of which appear only once. The receptor was derived from a male donor with ankylosing spondylitis or in good health (not recorded which). Sequencing was carried out using blood, either unsorted or a sorted T cell fraction (not recorded which).

CDR3 nucleotides: TGTGCCACCAGTGATTCCCCGGCTAGCGGGAGGTTGTACCAAGAGACCCAGTACTTC. It yields the protein CATSDSPASGRLYQETQYF. This sequence joins TRBV24-1 and TRBJ2-5, with 11 bases matching TRBD2. The CDR3 totals 19 residues. The germline V gene encodes CDR1 KGHDR and CDR2 SFDVKD. V trimming: 2 bases; J trimming: 0 bases; junction bases outside the gene matches: 10.